This TCR beta chain was captured by sequencing in a study of blood T cells in healthy people across ages. Study-level findings and limits: In long-lived donors, naive CD4+ cell counts and diversity exceeded those of aged donors. Roughly linear declines in TCR beta diversity per million T cells occurred with age.

A second about 6 to 12 cycle PCR used barcoded and J-beta primers. A 12-random-nucleotide template-switch adaptor tagged each cDNA molecule. One entry per CDR3 protein, called by TCRdb with MiXCR from the 5' RACE reads. The table lists around 1.5 million distinct CDR3 sequences, 30% to 35% of them singletons. A few counts support this clonotype. No antigen is known for it. CDR3 length: 15 amino acids. Germline V gene sequence: CDR1 SGHRS, CDR2 YFSETQ. V shed 3 bases and J 3 bases; nucleotides not matched to a gene: 6. The chain employs TRBV5-1 and TRBJ1-1; 9 nucleotides match TRBD1. Sequences were obtained from blood. The TCR sequence derives from a woman aged 30 to 39 in good health. The CDR3 sequence is CASSSRTGEDTEAFF. DNA of the CDR3: TGCGCCAGCAGCTCTCGGACAGGGGAGGACACTGAAGCTTTCTTT.